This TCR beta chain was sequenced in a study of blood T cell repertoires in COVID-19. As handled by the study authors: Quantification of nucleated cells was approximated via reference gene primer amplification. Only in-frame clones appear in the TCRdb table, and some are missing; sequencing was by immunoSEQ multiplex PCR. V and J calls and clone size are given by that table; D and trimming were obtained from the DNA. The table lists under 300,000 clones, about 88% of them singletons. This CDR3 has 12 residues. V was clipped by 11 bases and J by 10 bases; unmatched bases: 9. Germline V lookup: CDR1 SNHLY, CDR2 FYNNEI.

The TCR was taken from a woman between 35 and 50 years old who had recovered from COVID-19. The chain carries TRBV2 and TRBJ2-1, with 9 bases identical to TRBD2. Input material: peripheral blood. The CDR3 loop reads CAGKLAGREQFF. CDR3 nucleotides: TGTGCCGGCAAGCTAGCGGGACGGGAGCAGTTCTTC. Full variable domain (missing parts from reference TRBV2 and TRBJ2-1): EPEVTQTPSHQVTQMGQEVILRCVPISNHLYFYWYRQILGQKVEFLVSFYNNEISEKSEIFDDQFSVERPDGSNFTLKIRSTKLEDSAMYFCAGKLAGREQFFGPGTRLTVL.